This T cell receptor (beta chain) was obtained from a study of T cell responses to AZD1222 COVID-19 vaccine. TCRdb keeps only in-frame clones here, not all; method: immunoSEQ multiplex PCR. Of about 200,000 clones listed, roughly 94% are singletons. Concerning this clone: Its antigen is unknown. The sample has other DNA sequences that encode this CDR3 too.

Germline CDR1 LGHDT, CDR2 YNNKEL (reference sequence). V lost 4 bases to trimming and J lost 6 bases; unmatched junction nucleotides: 2. The CDR3 length is 12 residues. Points from the study as a whole: In all cases, repertoires were sampled only after the peak T cell response. Donors were largely white British and mainly female; clonal diversity was possibly underestimated. The study found vaccine-associated CD4 TCRs spanning spike, dominant at 160-218 and 743-854.

This sample comprised peripheral blood, obtained 28 days after the second dose of the MenACWY control vaccine. The receptor's source is an adult who received the MenACWY meningococcal vaccine as a control. The chain couples TRBV3-1 (or the pseudogene TRBV3-2) to TRBJ1-2; 7 bases match TRBD1. The CDR3 DNA sequence: TGTGCCAGCAGCCGAACAGGGGATGGCTACACCTTC. Protein: CASSRTGDGYTF.